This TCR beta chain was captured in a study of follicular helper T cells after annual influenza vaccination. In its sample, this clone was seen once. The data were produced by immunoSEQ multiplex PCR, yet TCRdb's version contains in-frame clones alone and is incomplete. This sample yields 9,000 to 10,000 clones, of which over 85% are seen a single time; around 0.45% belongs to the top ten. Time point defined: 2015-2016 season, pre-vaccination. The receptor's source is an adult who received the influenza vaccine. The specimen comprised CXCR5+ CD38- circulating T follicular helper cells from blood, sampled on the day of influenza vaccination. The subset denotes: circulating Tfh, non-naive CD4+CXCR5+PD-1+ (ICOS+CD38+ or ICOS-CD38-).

For the CDR3, the DNA is TGTGCCAGCAGCCCCCCGGGACTAGGGGAGCAGTACTTC. It is translated as CASSPPGLGEQYF. V usage is TRBV9 and J usage is TRBJ2-7; 8 bases match TRBD2. The length of the CDR3 is 13 residues. The ends lost 4 bases at V and 7 bases at J; junction bases unmatched: 7. CDR1 and CDR2 (germline): SGDLS, YYNGEE.